A selection of T cell receptor beta chains follows, all from one sample in a study of blood T cells in healthy people across ages. MiXCR was run by TCRdb on the 5' RACE reads, yielding one entry per CDR3 protein. The data show around 710,000 distinct CDR3 sequences, about 40% seen once. Sequenced: blood. The receptors originated from a woman aged 55-69 years in good health. Both conserved end residues are part of each CDR3. The D gene is left open where the match is weak. Not every row has a clone size; where given, it reads once, few, many or a size class.

cdr3_nt cdr3_aa clone_size d_call j_call v_call
TGTGCCAGCAGCCTGGGACGGATGGAGCAGTACTTC CASSLGRMEQYF few NA TRBJ2-4 TRBV7-9
TGCAGTGCTAGAAATCCGGGACAGAGCACAGATACGCAGTATTTT CSARNPGQSTDTQYF NA TRBD1 TRBJ2-3 TRBV20-1
TGTGCCAGCAGCCAACGCCCTAGCGGGGGATACAATGAGCAGTTCTTC CASSQRPSGGYNEQFF few TRBD2 TRBJ2-1 TRBV7-9
TGTGCCAGCAGACCTAGCGGGGGGTCAGATGAGCAGTTCTTC CASRPSGGSDEQFF NA TRBD2 TRBJ2-1 TRBV6-2/TRBV6-3
TGCAGTGCCCCAGGGGGAGGCTCCTACGAGCAGTACTTC CSAPGGGSYEQYF once NA TRBJ2-7 TRBV20-1
TGTGCCAGCAGCAGTCAAGCGCACAGGGAGCAGTTCTTC CASSSQAHREQFF few NA TRBJ2-1 TRBV6-6
TGTGCCAGCAGTTACAAGTTTGGGACAAGCTCCTACAATGAGCAGTTCTTC CASSYKFGTSSYNEQFF NA NA TRBJ2-1 TRBV6-5
TGTGCCAGCAGTTTAATGACAGGGAGCGAGACCCAGTACTTC CASSLMTGSETQYF NA TRBD1 TRBJ2-5 TRBV12-3/TRBV12-4
TGTGCCAGCGGCCAAGGTGGACAGCTTCTAGCCAAAAACATTCAGTACTTC CASGQGGQLLAKNIQYF NA NA TRBJ2-4 TRBV3-1
TGTGCCAGCAGTTTACAGGGCAGGCGATATTACGGGGAGCAGTACTTC CASSLQGRRYYGEQYF NA NA TRBJ2-7 TRBV12-3/TRBV12-4
TGTGCCAGCAGCTTACAGCAGGCCTCCTACAATGAGCAGTACTTC CASSLQQASYNEQYF NA NA TRBJ2-7 TRBV7-2
TGCGCCAGCAGCCAGGGGCAGGGAGAAGAGACCCAGTACTTC CASSQGQGEETQYF many NA TRBJ2-5 TRBV3-1
TGTGCCAGCAGCTTAAGGCGGGGACAGGGGCATGGCTACACCTTC CASSLRRGQGHGYTF NA TRBD1 TRBJ1-2 TRBV7-8
TGTGCCAGCAGCGTCGGGACTAGCGGGAAATTTTACGAGCAGTACTTC CASSVGTSGKFYEQYF many TRBD2 TRBJ2-7 TRBV7-2
TGCAGTGCTCACAACCTAGGGCAGGGGGCGGGTAGACTGTTTTTT CSAHNLGQGAGRLFF NA TRBD1 TRBJ1-4 TRBV20-1